These 13 T cell receptor beta chains were all obtained from the same sample, sequenced in a study of blood T cell repertoires in COVID-19. Using immunoSEQ multiplex PCR, the repertoire was profiled, and TCRdb retains in-frame clones only, with some absent. The repertoire holds about 120,000 clones, about four fifths seen once, with 2% to 2.5% in the top ten. Sequencing was done on a sample of peripheral blood. The receptors here all came from a man in his 70s with acute or convalescent COVID-19.

This clone has just a few counts. The rearrangement links TRBV5-6 to TRBJ2-5; TRBD1 agrees at 9 bases. V was pared by 5 bases and J by 4 bases, with 3 bases of the junction left unmatched. Per germline, CDR1 SGHDT and CDR2 YYEEEE. This CDR3 contains 13 residues. Here the CDR3 reads CASSRGQGETQYF. Here the CDR3 DNA reads TGTGCCAGCAGTCGGGGACAGGGAGAGACCCAGTACTTC.

V is TRBV7-8 and J is TRBJ2-1; weak D call: TRBD2 (5 bases). V lost 6 bases and J 2 bases, leaving 14 bases between the germline ends. This CDR3 region has 15 residues. CDR1 SGHVS and CDR2 FQNEAQ come from the germline V gene. This CDR3 is CASSISWRTYNEQFF. In DNA, the CDR3 is TGTGCCAGCAGTATTAGCTGGAGGACCTACAATGAGCAGTTCTTC.

This chain connects TRBV2 to TRBJ1-1; no definite D call. The CDR3 has 14 residues. V lost 7 bases and J lost 1, with 13 bases in between. Germline V lookup: CDR1 SNHLY, CDR2 FYNNEI. The DNA for the CDR3 is TGTGCCAGCAAGTACGGAGGGAGGAACACTGAAGCTTTCTTT. Its protein product is CASKYGGRNTEAFF.

This clone was counted a single time. This sequence joins TRBV27 and TRBJ2-7, with D perhaps matching TRBD2 (6 bases). The CDR3 covers 14 residues. Germline CDR1 and CDR2: MNHEY and SMNVEV (reference sequence). The V end was cut by 4 bases, the J end by 4 bases, with 14 bases between. The CDR3 DNA is TGTGCCAGCAGTTCTGACAGAAGCGGGTACGAGCAGTACTTC. Its protein is CASSSDRSGYEQYF.

The chain recombines TRBV9 with TRBJ2-7; maybe TRBD1 (5 bases). Per the germline V gene, CDR1 is SGDLS and CDR2 is YYNGEE. V lost 0 bases and J 6 bases, leaving 13 bases between the germline ends. The CDR3 consists of 14 residues. CDR3 in DNA: TGTGCCAGCAGCGTAGATCCAGGGCTGGGCGAGCAGTACTTC. Its protein product is CASSVDPGLGEQYF.

This chain connects TRBV9 to TRBJ1-1; D is uncertain. Germline CDR1 reads SGDLS; CDR2 reads YYNGEE. The CDR3 sequence is 14 residues long. The V gene lost 0 bases and the J gene lost 0 bases, with 6 bases spanning the gap. DNA of the CDR3: TGTGCCAGCAGCGTAGGAAACATGAACACTGAAGCTTTCTTT. It specifies CASSVGNMNTEAFF.

The chain couples TRBV27 to TRBJ1-5; no clear D gene. The CDR3 contains 16 residues. Germline assignment: CDR1 MNHEY and CDR2 SMNVEV (reference sequence). V shed 0 bases and J shed 4 bases, with 13 bases lying between them. CDR3 in amino acids: CASSLSSRLRNQPQHF. The CDR3 nucleotides are TGTGCCAGCAGTTTATCATCCAGGTTAAGGAATCAGCCCCAGCATTTT.

The chain uses TRBV4-2 and TRBJ2-1; 11 bases are a match to TRBD2. The CDR3 is 16 amino acids. V gave up 0 bases and J gave up 5 bases; unmatched junction bases: 3. Germline-derived CDR1 and CDR2 are LGHNA and YNFKEQ. In DNA, the CDR3 is TGTGCCAGCAGCCAAGATACGACTAGCGGGGACAATGAGCAGTTCTTC. This sequence encodes CASSQDTTSGDNEQFF.

The chain employs TRBV10-1 and TRBJ2-1, with 9 bases identical to TRBD1. The CDR3 contains 14 residues. The germline V gene has CDR1 WNHNN and CDR2 SYGVQD (reference sequence). Germline trimming cut 10 bases from V and 9 bases from J; bases unmatched to any gene: 13. The CDR3 spells CATYTGTGTPEQFF. The CDR3 nucleotides read TGCGCCACATATACCGGGACAGGGACCCCTGAGCAGTTCTTC.

V and J are TRBV7-8 and TRBJ2-2, with D hard to call. Germline CDR1 is SGHVS and CDR2 is FQNEAQ. Trimming stripped 5 bases from V and 0 bases from J, with 13 bases between. The CDR3 contains 16 residues. The CDR3 reads CASSPQYNSNTGELFF. CDR3 DNA sequence: TGTGCCAGCAGCCCCCAATACAATTCGAACACCGGGGAGCTGTTTTTT.

This rearrangement joins TRBV6-1 to TRBJ1-5; tentative D call: TRBD1 (5 bases). Germline loops: CDR1 MNHNS, CDR2 SASEGT. This CDR3 spans 15 amino acids. V was pared by 2 bases and J by 2 bases, with 10 bases between. In DNA, the CDR3 is TGTGCCAGCAGTGAATGGGGGGGTGGCAATCAGCCCCAGCATTTT. Protein: CASSEWGGGNQPQHF.

J is TRBJ1-6 and V is TRBV5-1, with a possible D match to TRBD1 (5 bases). The CDR3 contains 14 residues. Germline V gives CDR1 SGHRS, CDR2 YFSETQ. The V and J ends lost 0 bases and 10 bases respectively, with 11 bases between them. The CDR3 nucleotides are TGCGCCAGCAGCTTGGCCGGGGGAAGCTCACCCCTCCACTTT. Translation: CASSLAGGSSPLHF.

The rearrangement joins TRBV5-6 to TRBJ1-3; TRBD1 agrees at 9 bases. The V segment lost 1 base and the J segment 2 bases; nucleotides outside the gene matches: 10. CDR1 is SGHDT, CDR2 YYEEEE, per germline. The CDR3 has 18 amino acids. Here the CDR3 DNA reads TGTGCCAGCAGCTTGCCTCGGACAGGGGCTTCGACTGGAAACACCATATATTTT. Amino acid sequence: CASSLPRTGASTGNTIYF.